This entry lists 2 T cell receptor beta chains sequenced from one sample in a study of blood T cell repertoires in COVID-19 (dated by TCRdb to 2020 to 2021). The library was generated by the immunoSEQ multiplex PCR assay. TCRdb obtained this table from immuneACCESS and retained in-frame rearrangements with V and J assigned. These tables miss some clones; where compared with another copy, unresolved V genes account for less than half of the shortfall, and the remainder is unexplained. In all, the sample holds tens of thousands of clones, and roughly 90% of those were seen once. Of the sample, around 23% is held by the ten largest clones. Material: peripheral blood. The receptors come from a woman aged 80 or over with COVID-19, enrolled during active disease.

The V and J genes are TRBV10-3 and TRBJ2-1; 7 positions match TRBD2. J gave up 6 bases and V 7 bases, and 9 bases lay outside the gene matches. Germline CDR1 ENHRY, CDR2 SYGVKD. This CDR3 has 14 residues. The CDR3 bases are TGTGCCATCACCAAGACTAGCTACTTCAATGAGCAGTTCTTC. Translating it yields CAITKTSYFNEQFF.

V and J are TRBV19 and TRBJ2-1; D may be TRBD2 (5 bases). CDR1 LNHDA and CDR2 SQIVND come from the germline V gene (reference sequence). This CDR3 contains 13 residues. With 5 bases removed from V and 8 bases from J, the gap between germline ends came to 13 bases. CDR3 coding DNA: TGTGCCAGTAGTTCCCGGGCGGGCGATGAGCAGTTCTTC. Translation: CASSSRAGDEQFF.